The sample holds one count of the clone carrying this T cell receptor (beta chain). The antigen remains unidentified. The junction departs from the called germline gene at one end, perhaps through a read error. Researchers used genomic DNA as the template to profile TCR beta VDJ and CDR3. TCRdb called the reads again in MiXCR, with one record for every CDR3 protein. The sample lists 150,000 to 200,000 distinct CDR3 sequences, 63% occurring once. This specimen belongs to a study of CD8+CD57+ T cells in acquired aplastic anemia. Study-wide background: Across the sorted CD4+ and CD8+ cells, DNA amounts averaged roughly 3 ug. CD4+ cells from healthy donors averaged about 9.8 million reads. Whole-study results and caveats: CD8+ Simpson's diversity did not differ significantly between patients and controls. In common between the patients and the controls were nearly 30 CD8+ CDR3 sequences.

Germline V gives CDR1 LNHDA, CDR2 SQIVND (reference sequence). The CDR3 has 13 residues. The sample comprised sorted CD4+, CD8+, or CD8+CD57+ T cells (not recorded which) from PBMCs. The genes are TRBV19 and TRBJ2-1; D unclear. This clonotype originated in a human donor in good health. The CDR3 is CASIILGSNEQLF. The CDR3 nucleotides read TGTGCCAGTATTATCCTGGGCTCCAATGAGCAGTTATTC.